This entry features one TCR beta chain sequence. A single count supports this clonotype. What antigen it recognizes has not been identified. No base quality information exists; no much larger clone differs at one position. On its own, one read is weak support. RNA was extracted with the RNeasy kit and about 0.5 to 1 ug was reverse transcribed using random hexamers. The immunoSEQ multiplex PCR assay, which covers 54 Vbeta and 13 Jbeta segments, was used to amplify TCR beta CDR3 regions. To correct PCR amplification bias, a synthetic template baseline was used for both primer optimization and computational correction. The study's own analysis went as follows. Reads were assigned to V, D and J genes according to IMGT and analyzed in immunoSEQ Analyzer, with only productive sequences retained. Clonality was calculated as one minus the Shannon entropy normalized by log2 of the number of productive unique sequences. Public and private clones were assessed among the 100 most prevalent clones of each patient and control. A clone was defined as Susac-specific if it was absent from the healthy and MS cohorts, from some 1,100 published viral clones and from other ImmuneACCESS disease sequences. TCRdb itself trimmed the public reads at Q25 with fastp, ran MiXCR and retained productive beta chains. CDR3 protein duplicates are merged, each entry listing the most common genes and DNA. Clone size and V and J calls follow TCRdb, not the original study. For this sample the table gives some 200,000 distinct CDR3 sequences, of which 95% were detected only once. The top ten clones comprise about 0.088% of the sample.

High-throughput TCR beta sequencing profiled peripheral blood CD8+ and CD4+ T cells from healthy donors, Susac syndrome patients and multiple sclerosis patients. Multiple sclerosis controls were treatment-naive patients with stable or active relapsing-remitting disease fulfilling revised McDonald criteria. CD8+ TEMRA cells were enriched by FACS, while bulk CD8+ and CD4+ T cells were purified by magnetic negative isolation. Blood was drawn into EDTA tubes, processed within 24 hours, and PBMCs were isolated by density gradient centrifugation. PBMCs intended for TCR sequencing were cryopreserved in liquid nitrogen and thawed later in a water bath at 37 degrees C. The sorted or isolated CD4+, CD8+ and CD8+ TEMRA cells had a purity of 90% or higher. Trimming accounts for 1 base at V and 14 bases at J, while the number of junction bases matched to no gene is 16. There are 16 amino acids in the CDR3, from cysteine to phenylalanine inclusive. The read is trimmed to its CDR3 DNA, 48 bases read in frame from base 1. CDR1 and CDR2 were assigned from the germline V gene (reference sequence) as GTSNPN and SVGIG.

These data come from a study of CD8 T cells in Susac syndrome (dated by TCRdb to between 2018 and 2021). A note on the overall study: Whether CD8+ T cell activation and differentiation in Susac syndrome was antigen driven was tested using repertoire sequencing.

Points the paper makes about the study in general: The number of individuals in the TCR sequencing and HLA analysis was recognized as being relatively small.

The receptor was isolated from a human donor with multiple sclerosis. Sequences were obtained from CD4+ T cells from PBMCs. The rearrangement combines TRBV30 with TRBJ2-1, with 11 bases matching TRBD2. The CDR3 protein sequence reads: CAWSEMGLVAGGKEFF. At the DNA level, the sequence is TGTGCCTGGAGTGAAATGGGGTTGGTAGCGGGAGGGAAGGAGTTCTTC.